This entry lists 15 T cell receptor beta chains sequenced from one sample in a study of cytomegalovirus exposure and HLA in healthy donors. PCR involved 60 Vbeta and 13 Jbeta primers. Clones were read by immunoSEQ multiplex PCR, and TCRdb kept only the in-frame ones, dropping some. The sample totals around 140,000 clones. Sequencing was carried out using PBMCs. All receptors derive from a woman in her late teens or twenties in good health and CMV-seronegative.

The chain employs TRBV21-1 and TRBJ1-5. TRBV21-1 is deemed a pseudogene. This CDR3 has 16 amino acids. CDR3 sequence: CASTPGREYSNQPQHF. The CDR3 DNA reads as TGTGCCAGCACCCCAGGCCGGGAATATAGCAATCAGCCCCAGCATTTT.

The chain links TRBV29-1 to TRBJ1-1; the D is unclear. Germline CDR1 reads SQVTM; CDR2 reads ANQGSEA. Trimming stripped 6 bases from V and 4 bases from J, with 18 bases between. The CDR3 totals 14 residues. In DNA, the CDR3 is TGCAGCGTAGCCATGGGGTCGAGGGCCACTGAAGCTTTCTTT. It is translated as CSVAMGSRATEAFF.

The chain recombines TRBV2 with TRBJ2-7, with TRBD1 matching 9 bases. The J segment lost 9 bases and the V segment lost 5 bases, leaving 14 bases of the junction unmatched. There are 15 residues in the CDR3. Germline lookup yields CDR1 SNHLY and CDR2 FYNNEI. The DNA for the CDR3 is TGTGCCAGCAGTCGCGAAGCGGGACAGGGAAGTGCGCAGTACTTC. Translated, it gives CASSREAGQGSAQYF.

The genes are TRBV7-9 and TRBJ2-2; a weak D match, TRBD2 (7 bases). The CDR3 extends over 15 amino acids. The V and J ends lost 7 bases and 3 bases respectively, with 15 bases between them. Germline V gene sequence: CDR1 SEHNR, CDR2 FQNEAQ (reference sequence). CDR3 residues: CASKKGGPDTGELFF. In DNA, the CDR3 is TGTGCCAGCAAGAAGGGGGGGCCGGACACCGGGGAGCTGTTTTTT.

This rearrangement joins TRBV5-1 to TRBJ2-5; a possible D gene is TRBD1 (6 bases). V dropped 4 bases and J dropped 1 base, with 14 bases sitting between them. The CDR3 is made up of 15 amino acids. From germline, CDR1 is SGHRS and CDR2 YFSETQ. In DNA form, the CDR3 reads TGCGCCAGCAGCACTGGGGCAGGGGCCCAAGAGACCCAGTACTTC. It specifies CASSTGAGAQETQYF.

The CDR3: CASTGGNQPQHF. CDR3 in DNA: TGTGCCAGCACCGGGGGCAATCAGCCCCAGCATTTT. This chain uses TRBV2 with TRBJ1-5, with no clear D. In germline, CDR1 is SNHLY, CDR2 FYNNEI. This CDR3 is built from 12 residues. With 7 bases removed from V and 2 bases from J, the gap between germline ends came to 6 bases.

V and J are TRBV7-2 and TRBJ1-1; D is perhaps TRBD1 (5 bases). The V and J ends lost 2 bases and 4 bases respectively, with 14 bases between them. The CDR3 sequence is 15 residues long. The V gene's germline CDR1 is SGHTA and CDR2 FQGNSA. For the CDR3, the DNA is TGTGCCAGCAGCTTACATCAGGGTAGGGCCACTGAAGCTTTCTTT. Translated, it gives CASSLHQGRATEAFF.

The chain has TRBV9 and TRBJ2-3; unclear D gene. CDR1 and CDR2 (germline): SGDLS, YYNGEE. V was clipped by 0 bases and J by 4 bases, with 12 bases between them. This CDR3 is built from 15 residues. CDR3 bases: TGTGCCAGCAGCGTAGGATCAGACTGGTCAGATACGCAGTATTTT. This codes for CASSVGSDWSDTQYF.

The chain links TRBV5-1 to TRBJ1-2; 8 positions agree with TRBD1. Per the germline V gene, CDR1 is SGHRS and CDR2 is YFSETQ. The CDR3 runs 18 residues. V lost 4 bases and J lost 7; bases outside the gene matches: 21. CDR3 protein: CASSRWNEDRVYPCGYTF. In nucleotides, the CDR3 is TGCGCCAGCAGCCGGTGGAATGAGGACAGGGTATACCCCTGTGGCTACACCTTC.

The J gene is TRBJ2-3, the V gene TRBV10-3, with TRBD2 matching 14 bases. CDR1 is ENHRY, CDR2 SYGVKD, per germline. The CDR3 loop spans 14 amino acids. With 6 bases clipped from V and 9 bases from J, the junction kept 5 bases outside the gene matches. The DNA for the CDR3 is TGTGCCATCAGCCAGGGACTAGCGGGAGTAACGCAGTATTTT. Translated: CAISQGLAGVTQYF.

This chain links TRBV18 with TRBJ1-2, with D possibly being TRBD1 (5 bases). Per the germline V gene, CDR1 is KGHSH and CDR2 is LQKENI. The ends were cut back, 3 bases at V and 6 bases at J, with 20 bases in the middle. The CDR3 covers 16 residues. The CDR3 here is CASSPSSAGRQHGYTF. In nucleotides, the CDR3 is TGTGCCAGCTCACCTTCGTCGGCAGGGAGGCAACATGGCTACACCTTC.

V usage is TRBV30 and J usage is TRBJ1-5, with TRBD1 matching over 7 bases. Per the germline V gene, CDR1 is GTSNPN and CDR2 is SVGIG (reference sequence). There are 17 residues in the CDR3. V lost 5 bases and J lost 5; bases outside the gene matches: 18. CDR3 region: CAWPIQGRPDNDQPQHF. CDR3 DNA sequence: TGTGCCTGGCCCATACAGGGGCGCCCTGACAACGATCAGCCCCAGCATTTT. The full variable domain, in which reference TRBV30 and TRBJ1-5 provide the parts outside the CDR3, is SQTIHQWPATLVQPVGSPLSLECTVEGTSNPNLYWYRQAAGRGLQLLFYSVGIGQISSEVPQNLSASRPQDRQFILSSKKLLLSDSGFYLCAWPIQGRPDNDQPQHFGDGTRLSIL.

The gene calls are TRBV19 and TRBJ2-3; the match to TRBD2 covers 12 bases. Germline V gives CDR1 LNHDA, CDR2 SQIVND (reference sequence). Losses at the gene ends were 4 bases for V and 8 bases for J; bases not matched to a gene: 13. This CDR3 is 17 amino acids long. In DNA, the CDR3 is TGTGCCAGTAGTAAGACAGGATCCCTAGCGGGAGGGCTTACGCAGTATTTT. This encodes CASSKTGSLAGGLTQYF.

CDR3 sequence (DNA): TGCGCCAGCAGCGCGTGGACAGGGGGTCACACAGATACGCAGTATTTT. Amino acids: CASSAWTGGHTDTQYF. The rearrangement links TRBV5-1 to TRBJ2-3; TRBD1 agrees at 10 bases. Per the germline V gene, CDR1 is SGHRS and CDR2 is YFSETQ. The CDR3 sequence is 16 residues long. V trimming: 4 bases; J trimming: 2 bases; junction bases outside the gene matches: 7.

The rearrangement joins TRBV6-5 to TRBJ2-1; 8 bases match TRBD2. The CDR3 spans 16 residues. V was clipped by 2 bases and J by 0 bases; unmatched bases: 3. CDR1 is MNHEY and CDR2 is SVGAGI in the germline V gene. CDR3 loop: CASSYEAGGSYNEQFF. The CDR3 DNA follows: TGTGCCAGCAGTTACGAGGCGGGAGGCTCCTACAATGAGCAGTTCTTC.